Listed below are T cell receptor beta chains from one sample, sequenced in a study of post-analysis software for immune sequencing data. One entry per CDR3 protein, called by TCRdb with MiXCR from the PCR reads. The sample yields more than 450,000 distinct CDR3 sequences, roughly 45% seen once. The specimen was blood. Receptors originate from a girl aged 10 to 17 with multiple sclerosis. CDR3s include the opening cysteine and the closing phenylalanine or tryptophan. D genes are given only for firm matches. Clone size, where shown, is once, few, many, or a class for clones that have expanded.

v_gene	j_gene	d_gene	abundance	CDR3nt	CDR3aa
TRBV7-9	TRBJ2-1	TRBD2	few	TGTGCCAGCAGCGGGACTAGCGGCAGTGGGGATGAGCAGTTCTTC	CASSGTSGSGDEQFF
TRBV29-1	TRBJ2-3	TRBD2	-	TGCAGCGTTGAAGAGCCTAGCGGAAGGCCAGATACGCAGTATTTT	CSVEEPSGRPDTQYF
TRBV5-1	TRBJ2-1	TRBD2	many	TGTGCCAGCAGCTCTAGCGGGGGGGCCTACAATGAGCAGTTCTTC	CASSSSGGAYNEQFF
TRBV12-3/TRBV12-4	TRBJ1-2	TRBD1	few	TGTGCCAGCAGCCGGACAGGGTATCACCATGGCTACACCTTC	CASSRTGYHHGYTF
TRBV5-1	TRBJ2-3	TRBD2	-	TGCGCCACCTCAGCGGGAGGGACAGATACGCAGTATTTT	CATSAGGTDTQYF
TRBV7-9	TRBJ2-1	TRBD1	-	TGTGCCAGCAGCTTTCCGGGACAGAGCAGTGAGCAGTTCTTC	CASSFPGQSSEQFF
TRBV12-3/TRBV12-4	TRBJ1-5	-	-	TGCGCCAGCTCGGTTAGCAATCAGCCCCAGCATTTT	CASSVSNQPQHF
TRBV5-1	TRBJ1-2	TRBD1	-	TGCGCCAGCCGCAATGGGACAGGGGCCTATGGCTACACCTTC	CASRNGTGAYGYTF
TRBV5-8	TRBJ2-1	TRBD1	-	TGTGCCAGCAGCGTACAGGGGGCTTCCTACAATGAGCAGTTCTTC	CASSVQGASYNEQFF
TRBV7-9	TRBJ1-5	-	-	TGTGCCAGCAGCCCTTCGGACCTCGGTCAGCCCCAGCATTTT	CASSPSDLGQPQHF
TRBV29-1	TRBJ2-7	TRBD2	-	TGCAGCGTTGAGGCTAGCGGGAGCACCTACGAGCAGTACTTC	CSVEASGSTYEQYF
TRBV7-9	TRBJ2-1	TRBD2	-	TGTGCCAGCAGCTTATCAATTCGTGGGACTAGCGCTTACAATGAGCAGTTCTTC	CASSLSIRGTSAYNEQFF
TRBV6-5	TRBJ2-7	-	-	TGTGCCAGCAGTCCCGGGACCCAGGGCGAGCAGTACTTC	CASSPGTQGEQYF
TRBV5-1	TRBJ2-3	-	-	TGCGCCAGCACAGAGGGGGGCAGCACAGATACGCAGTATTTT	CASTEGGSTDTQYF
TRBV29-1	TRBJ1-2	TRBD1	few	TGCAGCGTTCGGACAGGGAACTATGGCTACACCTTC	CSVRTGNYGYTF
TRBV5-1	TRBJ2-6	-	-	TGCGCCAGCAGCGGCACGGCATCGGCCAACGTCCTGACTTTC	CASSGTASANVLTF
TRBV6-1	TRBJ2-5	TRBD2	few	TGTGCCAGCAGTGAAACAGGACTAGCGGGAAGAGAGACCCAGTACTTC	CASSETGLAGRETQYF
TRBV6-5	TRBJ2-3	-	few	TGTGCCAGCAGTTACTCATCCGGGAACACAGATACGCAGTATTTT	CASSYSSGNTDTQYF
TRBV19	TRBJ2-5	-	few	TGTGCCAGTGCCGGAGGACAAGAGACCCAGTACTTC	CASAGGQETQYF
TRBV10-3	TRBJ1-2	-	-	TGTGCCATCAGTGAAGGGAACTATGGCTACACCTTC	CAISEGNYGYTF
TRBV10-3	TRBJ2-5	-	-	TGTGCCATCAGTGCGTCGATAAACCAAGAGACCCAGTACTTC	CAISASINQETQYF
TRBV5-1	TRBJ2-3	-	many	TGTGCCAGCAGCTTCAACACAGATACGCAGTATTTT	CASSFNTDTQYF
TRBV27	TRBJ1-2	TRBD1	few	TGTGCCATCCGGGACAGGGAAGGTGGCTACACCTTC	CAIRDREGGYTF
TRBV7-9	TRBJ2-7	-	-	TGTGCCAGCAGCTTTGGACGGATACCCTACGAGCAGTACTTC	CASSFGRIPYEQYF